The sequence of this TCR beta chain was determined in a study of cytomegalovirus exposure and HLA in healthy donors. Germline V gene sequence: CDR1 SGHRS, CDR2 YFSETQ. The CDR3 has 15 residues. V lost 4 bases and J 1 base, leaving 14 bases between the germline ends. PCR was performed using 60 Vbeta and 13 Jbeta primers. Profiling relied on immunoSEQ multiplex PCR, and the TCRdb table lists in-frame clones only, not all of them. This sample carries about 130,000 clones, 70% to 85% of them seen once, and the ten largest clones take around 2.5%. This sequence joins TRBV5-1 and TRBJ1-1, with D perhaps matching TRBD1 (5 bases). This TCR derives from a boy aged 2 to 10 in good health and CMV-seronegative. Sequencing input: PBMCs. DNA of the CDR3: TGCGCCAGCAGCGAGTACAGGTTATCGAACACTGAAGCTTTCTTT. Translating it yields CASSEYRLSNTEAFF. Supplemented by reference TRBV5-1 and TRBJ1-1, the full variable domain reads KAGVTQTPRYLIKTRGQQVTLSCSPISGHRSVSWYQQTPGQGLQFLFEYFSETQRNKGNFPGRFSGRQFSNSRSEMNVSTLELGDSALYLCASSEYRLSNTEAFFGQGTRLTVV.